These 5 T cell receptor beta chains originate from one sample sequenced in a study of identical twins (dated by TCRdb to about 2016). Library preparation employed 5' RACE. Instrument used: Illumina HiSeq 2000. The public reads were reanalyzed by TCRdb: fastp trimming at Q25, MiXCR alignment, in-frame beta chains only. Entries are consolidated by CDR3 protein sequence, retaining the most common genes and DNA. The sample table holds some 710,000 distinct CDR3 sequences, of which 5.5% to 6.5% were seen once. Jointly, the top ten make up 1.5% to 2% of the sample. Specimen: naive T cells sorted from blood. The meaning of the sample's cell subset or site label: cells isolated with a human naive T-cell isolation kit. These receptors originate from a man aged 18 to 35 in good health.

This clonotype was seen at least ten times. The V and J genes are TRBV20-1 and TRBJ2-5; the match to TRBD2 covers 7 bases. Germline CDR1 DFQATT, CDR2 SNEGSKA (reference sequence). The CDR3 covers 14 residues. The J segment lost 2 bases and the V segment lost 6 bases, leaving 9 bases of the junction unmatched. The CDR3 here is CSAIGGKTQETQYF. The DNA for the CDR3 is TGCAGTGCGATCGGGGGGAAGACTCAAGAGACCCAGTACTTC.

The chain joins TRBV29-1 to TRBJ2-7, with D perhaps matching TRBD2 (7 bases). The germline gives CDR1 SQVTM, CDR2 ANQGSEA. This CDR3 contains 12 residues. Trimming removed 7 bases from V and 5 bases from J, with 15 bases in between. The CDR3 DNA sequence: TGCAGCGCGGCCGGGGGGCTCGACGAGCAGTACTTC. Its translation: CSAAGGLDEQYF.

Only a few counts were recorded for this clonotype. The rearrangement uses TRBV27 and TRBJ1-6; a possible D gene is TRBD1 (5 bases). Germline V CDR1 and CDR2: MNHEY, SMNVEV (reference sequence). This CDR3 spans 16 amino acids. Trimming shortened V by 6 bases and J by 8 bases, and 20 bases separated the two germline ends. The CDR3 bases are TGTGCCAGCAGCGTCTCCCCAGGGCACCCAGATTCACCCCTCCACTTT. This encodes CASSVSPGHPDSPLHF.

The CDR3 reads CASSPGTGHGNEKLFF. In DNA, the CDR3 is TGTGCCAGCAGCCCTGGGACAGGCCATGGAAATGAAAAACTGTTTTTT. V and J are TRBV3-1 and TRBJ1-4, with 8 nucleotides matching TRBD1. This CDR3 contains 16 residues. J was trimmed by 5 bases and V by 4 bases; bases with no gene match: 9. Germline V gene data show CDR1 as LGHDT and CDR2 as YNNKEL (reference sequence).

This clonotype was detected many times. The V and J genes are TRBV28 and TRBJ1-5, with D uncertain. Germline CDR1 is MDHEN and CDR2 is SYDVKM. The CDR3 runs to 13 residues. V lost 9 bases, J lost 0 bases, and 9 bases lay in between. Here the CDR3 DNA reads TGTGCCAGTCAGGAGTATAGCAATCAGCCCCAGCATTTT. This codes for CASQEYSNQPQHF.